The clone carrying this T cell receptor beta chain was seen more than once but under ten times. The antigen is unknown. Stated time point: sample taken at primary tumor resection. TCRdb passed the 5' RACE reads through MiXCR, listing each CDR3 protein once. The table shows 35,000 to 40,000 distinct CDR3 sequences, with 7% to 7.5% occurring only once. The entry originates in a study of spatial heterogeneity in lung cancer. Findings and caveats of the study: At resection, ubiquitous expanded tumor TCRs appeared in blood more than at follow-up.

The CDR3 covers 15 residues. The germline V gene has CDR1 DFQATT and CDR2 SNEGSKA (reference sequence). Trimming shortened V by 0 bases and J by 4 bases, and 15 bases separated the two germline ends. This chain connects TRBV20-1 to TRBJ1-1, with a possible D match to TRBD1 (5 bases). The sequence came from a female donor with early-stage non-small cell lung cancer. Sequencing used PBMCs, obtained at surgery. The CDR3 DNA sequence: TGCAGTGCTAGAGAGGTGGCAGGGCTTGGCACTGAAGCTTTCTTT. Its translation: CSAREVAGLGTEAFF.